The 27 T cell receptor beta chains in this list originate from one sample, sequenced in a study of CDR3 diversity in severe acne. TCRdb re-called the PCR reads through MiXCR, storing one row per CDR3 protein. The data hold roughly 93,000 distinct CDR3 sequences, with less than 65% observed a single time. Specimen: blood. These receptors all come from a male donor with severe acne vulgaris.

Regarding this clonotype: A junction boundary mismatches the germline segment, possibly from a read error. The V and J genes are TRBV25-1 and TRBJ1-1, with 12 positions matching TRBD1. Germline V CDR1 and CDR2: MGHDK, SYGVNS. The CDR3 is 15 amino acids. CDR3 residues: CASSRDRGQNTEASF. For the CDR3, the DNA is TGTGCCAGCAGCCGGGACAGGGGGCAGAACACCGAAGCTTCCTTT.

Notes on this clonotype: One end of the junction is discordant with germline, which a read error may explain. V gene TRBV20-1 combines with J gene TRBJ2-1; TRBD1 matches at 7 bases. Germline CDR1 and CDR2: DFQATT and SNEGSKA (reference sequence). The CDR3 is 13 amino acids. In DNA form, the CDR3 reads TGCAGTGCTAGAGGGGACAGAGGCAATCAGCAGTTCTTC. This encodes CSARGDRGNQQFF.

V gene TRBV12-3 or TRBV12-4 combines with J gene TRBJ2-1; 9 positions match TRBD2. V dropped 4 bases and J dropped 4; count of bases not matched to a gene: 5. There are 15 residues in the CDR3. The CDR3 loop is CASSYPSGAYNEQFF. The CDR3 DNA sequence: TGTGCCAGCAGTTACCCTAGCGGGGCTTACAATGAGCAGTTCTTC.

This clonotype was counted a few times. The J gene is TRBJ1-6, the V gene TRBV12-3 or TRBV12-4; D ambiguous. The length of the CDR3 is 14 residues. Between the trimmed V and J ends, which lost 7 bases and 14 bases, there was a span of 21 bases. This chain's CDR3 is CASTTFLVRGSLHF. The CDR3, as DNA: TGTGCCAGCACCACATTTTTGGTGAGAGGGTCCCTCCACTTT.

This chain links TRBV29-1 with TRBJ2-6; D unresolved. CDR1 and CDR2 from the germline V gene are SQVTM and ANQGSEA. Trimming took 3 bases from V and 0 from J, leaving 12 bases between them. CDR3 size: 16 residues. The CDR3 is CSVESRTSSGANVLTF. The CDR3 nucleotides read TGCAGCGTTGAGTCCAGGACGAGCTCTGGGGCCAACGTCCTGACTTTC.

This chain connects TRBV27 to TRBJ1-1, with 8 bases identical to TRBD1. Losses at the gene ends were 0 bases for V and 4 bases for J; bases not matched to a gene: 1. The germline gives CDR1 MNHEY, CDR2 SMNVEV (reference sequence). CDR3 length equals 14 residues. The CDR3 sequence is CASSLSQGATEAFF. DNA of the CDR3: TGTGCCAGCAGTTTATCGCAGGGGGCCACTGAAGCTTTCTTT.

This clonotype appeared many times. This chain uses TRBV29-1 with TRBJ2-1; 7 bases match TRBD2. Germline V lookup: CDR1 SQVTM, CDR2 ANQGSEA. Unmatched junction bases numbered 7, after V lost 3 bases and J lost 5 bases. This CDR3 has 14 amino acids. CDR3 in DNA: TGCAGCGTTGAGAAGCGGGGAACCCACAATGAGCAGTTCTTC. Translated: CSVEKRGTHNEQFF.

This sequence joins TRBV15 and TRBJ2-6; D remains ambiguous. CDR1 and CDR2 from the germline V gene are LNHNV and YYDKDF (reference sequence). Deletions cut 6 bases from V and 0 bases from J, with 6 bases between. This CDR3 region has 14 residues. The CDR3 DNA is TGTGCCACCAGGACATCCTCTGGGGCCAACGTCCTGACTTTC. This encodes CATRTSSGANVLTF.

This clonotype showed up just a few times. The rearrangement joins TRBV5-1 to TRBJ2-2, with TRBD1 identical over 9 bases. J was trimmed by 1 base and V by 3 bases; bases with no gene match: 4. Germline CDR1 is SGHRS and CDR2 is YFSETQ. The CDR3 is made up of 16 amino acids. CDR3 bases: TGCGCCAGCAGCTCGGACAGGGGTTTGAACACCGGGGAGCTGTTTTTT. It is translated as CASSSDRGLNTGELFF.

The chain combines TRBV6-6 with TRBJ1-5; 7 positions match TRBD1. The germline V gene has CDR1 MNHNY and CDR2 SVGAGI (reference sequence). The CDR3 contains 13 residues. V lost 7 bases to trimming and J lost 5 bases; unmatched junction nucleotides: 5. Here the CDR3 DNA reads TGTGCCAGCATCCATGACAGGGATCAGCCCCAGCATTTT. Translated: CASIHDRDQPQHF.

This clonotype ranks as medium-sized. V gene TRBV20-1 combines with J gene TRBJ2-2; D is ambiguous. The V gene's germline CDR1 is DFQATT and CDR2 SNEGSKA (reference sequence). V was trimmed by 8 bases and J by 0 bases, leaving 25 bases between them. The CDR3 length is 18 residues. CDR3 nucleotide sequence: TGCAGTCCCCTCTGTAGTAGAGAACTCGACGCGAACACCGGGGAGCTGTTTTTT. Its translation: CSPLCSRELDANTGELFF.

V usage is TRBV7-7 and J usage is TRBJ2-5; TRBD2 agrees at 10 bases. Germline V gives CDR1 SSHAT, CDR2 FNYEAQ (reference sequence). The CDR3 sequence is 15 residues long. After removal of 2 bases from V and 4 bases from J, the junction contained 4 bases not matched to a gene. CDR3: CASSLLAGAGETQYF. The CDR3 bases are TGTGCCAGCAGCTTACTAGCGGGGGCGGGAGAGACCCAGTACTTC.

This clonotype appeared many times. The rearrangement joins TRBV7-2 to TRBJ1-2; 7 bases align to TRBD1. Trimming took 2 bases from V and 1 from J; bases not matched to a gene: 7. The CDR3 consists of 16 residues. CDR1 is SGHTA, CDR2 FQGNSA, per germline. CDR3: CASSLSGQVVNYGYTF. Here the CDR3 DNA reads TGTGCCAGCAGCTTATCAGGACAGGTCGTTAACTATGGCTACACCTTC.

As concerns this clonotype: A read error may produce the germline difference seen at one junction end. CDR3 nucleotide sequence: TGTGCTAGCAGCTCTGCGGACGGAGATGAAGCTTTCTTT. Translating it yields CASSSADGDEAFF. This chain links TRBV7-6 with TRBJ1-1; D is unclear. This CDR3 region has 13 residues. Germline values: CDR1 SGHVS, CDR2 FNYEAQ.

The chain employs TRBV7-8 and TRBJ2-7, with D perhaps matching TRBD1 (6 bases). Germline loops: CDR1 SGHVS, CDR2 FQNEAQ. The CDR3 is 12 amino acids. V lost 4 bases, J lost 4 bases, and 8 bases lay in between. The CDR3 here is CASSWGQYEQYF. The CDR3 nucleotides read TGTGCCAGCAGCTGGGGGCAGTACGAGCAGTACTTC. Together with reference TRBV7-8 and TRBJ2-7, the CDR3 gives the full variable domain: GAGVSQSPRYKVAKRGQDVALRCDPISGHVSLFWYQQALGQGPEFLTYFQNEAQLDKSGLPSDRFFAERPEGSVSTLKIQRTQQEDSAVYLCASSWGQYEQYFGPGTRLTVT.

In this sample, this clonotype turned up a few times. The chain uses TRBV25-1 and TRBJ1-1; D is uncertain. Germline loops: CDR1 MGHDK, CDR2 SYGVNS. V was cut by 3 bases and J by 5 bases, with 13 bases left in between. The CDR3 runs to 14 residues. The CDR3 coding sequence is TGTGCCAGCAGTGACACACCGGGAGGGACTGAAGCTTTCTTT. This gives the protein CASSDTPGGTEAFF. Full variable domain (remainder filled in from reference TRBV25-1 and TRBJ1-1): EADIYQTPRYLVIGTGKKITLECSQTMGHDKMYWYQQDPGMELHLIHYSYGVNSTEKGDLSSESTVSRIRTEHFPLTLESARPSHTSQYLCASSDTPGGTEAFFGQGTRLTVV.

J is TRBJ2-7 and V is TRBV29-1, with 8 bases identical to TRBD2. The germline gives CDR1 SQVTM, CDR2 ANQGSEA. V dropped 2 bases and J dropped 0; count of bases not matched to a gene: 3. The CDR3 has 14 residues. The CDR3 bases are TGCAGCGTTGAAATTAGCGGGAACTCCTACGAGCAGTACTTC. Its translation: CSVEISGNSYEQYF.

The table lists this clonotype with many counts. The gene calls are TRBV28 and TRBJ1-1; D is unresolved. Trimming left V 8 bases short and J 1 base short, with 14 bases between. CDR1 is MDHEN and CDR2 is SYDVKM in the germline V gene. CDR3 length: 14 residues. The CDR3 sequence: CASRVGSSNTEAFF. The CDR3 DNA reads TGTGCCAGCCGTGTCGGGTCCTCGAACACTGAAGCTTTCTTT.

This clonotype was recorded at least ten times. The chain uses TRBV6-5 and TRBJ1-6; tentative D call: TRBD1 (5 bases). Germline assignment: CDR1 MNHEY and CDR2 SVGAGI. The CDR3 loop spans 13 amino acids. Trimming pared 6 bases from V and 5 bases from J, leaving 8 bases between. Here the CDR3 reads CASSRVDNSPLHF. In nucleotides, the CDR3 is TGTGCCAGCAGCAGGGTTGATAATTCACCCCTCCACTTT.

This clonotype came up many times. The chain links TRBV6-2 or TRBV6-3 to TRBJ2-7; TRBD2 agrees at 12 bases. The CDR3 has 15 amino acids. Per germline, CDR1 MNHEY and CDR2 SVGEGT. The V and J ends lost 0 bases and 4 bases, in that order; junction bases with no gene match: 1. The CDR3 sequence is CASSYSTSGGYEQYF. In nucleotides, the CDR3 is TGTGCCAGCAGTTACTCAACTAGCGGGGGGTACGAGCAGTACTTC.

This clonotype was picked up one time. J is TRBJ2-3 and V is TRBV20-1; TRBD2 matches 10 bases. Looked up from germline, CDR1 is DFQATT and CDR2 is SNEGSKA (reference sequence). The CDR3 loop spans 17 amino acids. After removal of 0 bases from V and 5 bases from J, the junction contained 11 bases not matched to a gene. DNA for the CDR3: TGCAGTGCTAGAGATTTGAGGGCAGCGGGAGGGCGAGATACGCAGTATTTT. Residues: CSARDLRAAGGRDTQYF.

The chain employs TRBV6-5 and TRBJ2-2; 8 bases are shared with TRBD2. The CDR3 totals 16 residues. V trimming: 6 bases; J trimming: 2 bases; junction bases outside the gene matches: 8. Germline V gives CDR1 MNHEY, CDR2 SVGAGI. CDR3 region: CASSPSGCPNTGELFF. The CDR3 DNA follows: TGTGCCAGCAGCCCTAGCGGGTGCCCTAACACCGGGGAGCTGTTTTTT.

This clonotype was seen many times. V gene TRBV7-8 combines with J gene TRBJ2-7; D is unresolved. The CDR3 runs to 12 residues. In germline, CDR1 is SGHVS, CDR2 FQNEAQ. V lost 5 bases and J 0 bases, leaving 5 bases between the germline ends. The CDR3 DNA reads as TGTGCCAGCAGCCCTTCCTCCTACGAGCAGTACGTC. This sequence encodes CASSPSSYEQYV.

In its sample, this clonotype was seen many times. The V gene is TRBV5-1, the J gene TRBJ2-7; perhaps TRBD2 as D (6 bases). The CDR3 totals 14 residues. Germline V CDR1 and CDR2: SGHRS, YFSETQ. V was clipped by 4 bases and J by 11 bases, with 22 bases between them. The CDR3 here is CASSPTGTEAVEYF. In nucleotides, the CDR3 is TGCGCCAGCAGCCCAACCGGGACTGAAGCGGTGGAGTACTTC.

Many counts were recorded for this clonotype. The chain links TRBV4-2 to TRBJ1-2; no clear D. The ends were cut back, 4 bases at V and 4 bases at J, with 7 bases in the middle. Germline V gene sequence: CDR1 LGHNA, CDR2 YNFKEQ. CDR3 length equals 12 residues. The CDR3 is CASSPTRYGYTF. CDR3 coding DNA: TGTGCCAGCAGCCCCACGCGCTATGGCTACACCTTC.

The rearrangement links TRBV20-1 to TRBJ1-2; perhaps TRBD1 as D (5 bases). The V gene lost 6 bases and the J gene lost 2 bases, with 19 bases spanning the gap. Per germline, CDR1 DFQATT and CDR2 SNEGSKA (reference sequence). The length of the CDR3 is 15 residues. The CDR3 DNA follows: TGCAGTGCGAGGCCCTCGACGGGACTAAACTATGGCTACACCTTC. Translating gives CSARPSTGLNYGYTF.

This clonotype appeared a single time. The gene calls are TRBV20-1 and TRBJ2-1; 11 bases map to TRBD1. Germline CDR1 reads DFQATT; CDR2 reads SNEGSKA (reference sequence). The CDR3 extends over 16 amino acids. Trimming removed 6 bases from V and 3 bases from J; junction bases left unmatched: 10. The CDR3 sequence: CSANTPGQGVYNEQFF. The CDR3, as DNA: TGCAGTGCAAACACACCGGGACAGGGGGTCTACAATGAGCAGTTCTTC.